This TCR beta chain is drawn from a study of T cell responses to AZD1222 COVID-19 vaccine. Sequencing was performed with immunoSEQ multiplex PCR; in TCRdb, only in-frame clones are kept and a portion is missing. The sample yields 95,000 to 150,000 clones, roughly nine tenths seen once. Germline V gives CDR1 SGHRS, CDR2 YFSETQ. The CDR3 covers 17 residues. Trimming removed 4 bases from V and 1 base from J, with 15 bases in between. This chain connects TRBV5-1 to TRBJ1-6; tentatively, D is TRBD1 (5 bases). The TCR sequence derives from an adult in good health. The material sequenced was peripheral blood, taken on day 0 of AZD1222 vaccination. The CDR3 loop reads CASSEGQPWSYNSPLHF. CDR3 sequence (DNA): TGCGCCAGCAGCGAAGGACAACCTTGGTCCTATAATTCACCCCTCCACTTT.